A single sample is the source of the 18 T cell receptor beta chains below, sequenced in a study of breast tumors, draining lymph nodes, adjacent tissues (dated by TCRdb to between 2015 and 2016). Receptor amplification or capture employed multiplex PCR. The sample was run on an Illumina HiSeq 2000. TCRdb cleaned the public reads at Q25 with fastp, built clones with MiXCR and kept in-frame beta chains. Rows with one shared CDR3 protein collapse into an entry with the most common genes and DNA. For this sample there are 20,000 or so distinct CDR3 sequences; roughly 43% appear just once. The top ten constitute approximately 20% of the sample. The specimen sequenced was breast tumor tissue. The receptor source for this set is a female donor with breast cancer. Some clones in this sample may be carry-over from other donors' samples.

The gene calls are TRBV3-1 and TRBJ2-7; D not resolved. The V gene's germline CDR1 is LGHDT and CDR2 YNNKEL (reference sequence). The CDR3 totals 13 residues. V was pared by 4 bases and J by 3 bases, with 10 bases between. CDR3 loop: CASSPPGLYEQYF. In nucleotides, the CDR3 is TGTGCCAGCAGCCCCCCCGGCCTCTACGAGCAGTACTTC.

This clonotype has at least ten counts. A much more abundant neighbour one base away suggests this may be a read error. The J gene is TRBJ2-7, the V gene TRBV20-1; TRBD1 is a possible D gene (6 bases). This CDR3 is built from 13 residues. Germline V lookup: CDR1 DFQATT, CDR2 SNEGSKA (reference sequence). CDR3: CSAVDRNPYAQYF. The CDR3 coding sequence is TGCAGTGCAGTGGACAGAAACCCCTACGCGCAGTACTTC.

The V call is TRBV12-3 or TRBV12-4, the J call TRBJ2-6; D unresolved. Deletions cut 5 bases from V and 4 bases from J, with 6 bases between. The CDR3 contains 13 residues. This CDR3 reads CASSVVGANVLTF. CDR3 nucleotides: TGTGCCAGCAGTGTCGTCGGGGCCAACGTCCTGACTTTC.

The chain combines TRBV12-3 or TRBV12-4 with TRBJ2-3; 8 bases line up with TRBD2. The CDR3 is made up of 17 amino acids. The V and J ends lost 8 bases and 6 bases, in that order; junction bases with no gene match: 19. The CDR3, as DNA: TGTGCCAGCCGCCCCCCCTTAAGGGCGGGAGGCGGGGATACGCAGTATTTT. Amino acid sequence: CASRPPLRAGGGDTQYF.

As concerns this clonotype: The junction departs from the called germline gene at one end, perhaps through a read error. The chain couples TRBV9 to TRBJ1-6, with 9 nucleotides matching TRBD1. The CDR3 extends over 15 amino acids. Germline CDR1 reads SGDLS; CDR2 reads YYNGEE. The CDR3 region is CASSVAGQGSSPPHF. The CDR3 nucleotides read TGTGCCAGCAGCGTAGCGGGACAGGGATCTTCACCCCCCCACTTT.

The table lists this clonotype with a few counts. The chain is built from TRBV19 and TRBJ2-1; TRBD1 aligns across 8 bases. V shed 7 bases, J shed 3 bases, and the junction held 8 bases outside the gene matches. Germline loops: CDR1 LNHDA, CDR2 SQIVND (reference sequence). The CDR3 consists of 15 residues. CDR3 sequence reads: CASTPGGQGYNEQFF. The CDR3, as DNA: TGTGCCAGTACCCCAGGCGGACAGGGCTACAATGAGCAGTTCTTC.

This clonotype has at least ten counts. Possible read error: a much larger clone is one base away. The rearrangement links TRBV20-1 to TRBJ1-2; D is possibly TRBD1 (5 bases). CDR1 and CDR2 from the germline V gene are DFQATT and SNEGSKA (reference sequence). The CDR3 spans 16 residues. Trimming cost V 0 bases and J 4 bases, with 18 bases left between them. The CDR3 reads CSARDVKAGAFYGYTF. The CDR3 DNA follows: TGCAGTGCTAGAGATGTTAAGGCCGGGGCTTTCTATGGCTACACCTTC.

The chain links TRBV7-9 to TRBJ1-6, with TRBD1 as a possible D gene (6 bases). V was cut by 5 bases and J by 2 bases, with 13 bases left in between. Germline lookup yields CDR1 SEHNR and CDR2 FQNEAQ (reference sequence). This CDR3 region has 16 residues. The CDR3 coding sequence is TGTGCCAGCAGCACGACAGGCGAGCCCTATAATTCACCCCTCCACTTT. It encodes CASSTTGEPYNSPLHF.

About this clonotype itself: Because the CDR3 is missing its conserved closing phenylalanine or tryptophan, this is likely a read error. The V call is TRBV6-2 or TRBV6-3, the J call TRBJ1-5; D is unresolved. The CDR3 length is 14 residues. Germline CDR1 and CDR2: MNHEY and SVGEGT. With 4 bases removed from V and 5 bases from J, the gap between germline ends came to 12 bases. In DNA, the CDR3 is TGTGCCAGCAGTTCAGCCGGGAGGGATCAGCCCCAGCATGTG. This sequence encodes CASSSAGRDQPQHV.

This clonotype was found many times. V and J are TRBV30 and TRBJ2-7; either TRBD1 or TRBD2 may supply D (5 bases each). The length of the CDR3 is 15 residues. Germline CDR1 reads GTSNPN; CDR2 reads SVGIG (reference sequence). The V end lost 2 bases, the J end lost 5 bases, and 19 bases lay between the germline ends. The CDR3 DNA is TGTGCCTGGAGTCCAACACGGGGCACTGGGGACGAGCAGTACTTC. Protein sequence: CAWSPTRGTGDEQYF.

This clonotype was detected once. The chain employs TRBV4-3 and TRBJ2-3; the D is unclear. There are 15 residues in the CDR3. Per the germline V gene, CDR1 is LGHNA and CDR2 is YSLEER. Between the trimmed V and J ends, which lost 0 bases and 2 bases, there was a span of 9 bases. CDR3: CASSQDYLYTDTQYF. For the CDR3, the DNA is TGCGCCAGCAGCCAAGATTACCTTTACACAGATACGCAGTATTTT.

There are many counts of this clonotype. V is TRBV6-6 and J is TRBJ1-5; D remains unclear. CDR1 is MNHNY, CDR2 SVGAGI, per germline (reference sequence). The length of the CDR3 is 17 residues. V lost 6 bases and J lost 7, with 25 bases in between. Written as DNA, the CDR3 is TGTGCCAGCAGCCCCCCGTTGGGGAGCCCGGAGAGACAGCCCCAGCATTTT. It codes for CASSPPLGSPERQPQHF.

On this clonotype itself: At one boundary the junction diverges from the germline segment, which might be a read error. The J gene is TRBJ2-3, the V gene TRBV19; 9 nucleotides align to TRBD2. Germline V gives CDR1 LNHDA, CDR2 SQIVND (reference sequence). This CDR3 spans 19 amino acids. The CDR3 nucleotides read TGTGCCAGTAGTGAGGCGGGAGGGCCGGGTTTTGCTAGTACAGATACGCGGTATTTT. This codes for CASSEAGGPGFASTDTRYF.

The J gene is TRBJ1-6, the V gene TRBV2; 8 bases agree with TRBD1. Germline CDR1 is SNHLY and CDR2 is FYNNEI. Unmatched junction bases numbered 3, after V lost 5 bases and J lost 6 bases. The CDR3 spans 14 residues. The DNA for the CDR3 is TGTGCCAGCAGTCGGGACAGGCTTAATTCACCCCTCCACTTT. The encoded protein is CASSRDRLNSPLHF.

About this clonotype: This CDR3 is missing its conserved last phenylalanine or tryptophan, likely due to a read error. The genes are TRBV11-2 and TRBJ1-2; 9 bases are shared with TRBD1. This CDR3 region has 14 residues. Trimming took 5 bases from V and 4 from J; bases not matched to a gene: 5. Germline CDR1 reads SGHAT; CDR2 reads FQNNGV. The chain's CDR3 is CASSAGTGSYGYTL. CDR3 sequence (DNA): TGTGCCAGCAGCGCAGGGACAGGGTCCTATGGCTACACCCTC.

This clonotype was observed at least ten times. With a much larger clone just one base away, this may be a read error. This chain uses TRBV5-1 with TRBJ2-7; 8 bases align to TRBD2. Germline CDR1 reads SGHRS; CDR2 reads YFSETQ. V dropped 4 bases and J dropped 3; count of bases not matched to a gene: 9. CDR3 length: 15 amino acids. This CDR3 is CASSLTAGAFYEQYF. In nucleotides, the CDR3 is TGCGCCAGCAGCCTGACAGCGGGAGCTTTCTACGAGCAGTACTTC.

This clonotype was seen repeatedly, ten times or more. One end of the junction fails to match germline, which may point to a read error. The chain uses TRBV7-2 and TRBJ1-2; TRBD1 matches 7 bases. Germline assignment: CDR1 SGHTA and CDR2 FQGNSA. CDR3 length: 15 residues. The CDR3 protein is CASSARDRQSLGYPF. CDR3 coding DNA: TGTGCCAGCAGCGCCCGGGACAGACAATCTCTCGGCTACCCCTTC. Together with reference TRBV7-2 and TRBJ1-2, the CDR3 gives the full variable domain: GAGVSQSPSNKVTEKGKDVELRCDPISGHTALYWYRQSLGQGLEFLIYFQGNSAPDKSGLPSDRFSAERTGGSVSTLTIQRTQQEDSAVYLCASSARDRQSLGYPFGSGTRLTVV.

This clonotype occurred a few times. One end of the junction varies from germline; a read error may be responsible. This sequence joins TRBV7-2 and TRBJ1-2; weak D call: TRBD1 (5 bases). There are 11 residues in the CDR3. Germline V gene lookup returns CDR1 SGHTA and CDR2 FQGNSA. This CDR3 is CASSLDWGTAF. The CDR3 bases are TGTGCCAGCAGCTTAGATTGGGGCACAGCCTTC.